This TCR beta chain was documented in a study of T cells in Graves' hyperthyroidism and ophthalmopathy. Study background: The initial diagnosis was the point when peripheral blood was collected, ahead of any treatment.

Amplified regions were TCR beta CDR3 sequences from RNA transcripts. RT-PCR in the first round (using the HTBI primer set) targeted the TCR CDR3. One entry per CDR3 protein, called by TCRdb with MiXCR from the multiplex PCR reads. The sample records 600,000 to 650,000 distinct CDR3 sequences, roughly 15% being singletons. Per germline, CDR1 MNHEY and CDR2 SMNVEV (reference sequence). V lost 3 bases, J lost 5 bases, and 4 bases stayed unmatched. The CDR3 has 14 amino acids. Clinicians diagnosed patients from clinical symptoms, serum thyroxine and TRAb, thyroid ultrasound and orbital computed tomography. Study outcomes and limitations: Within blood appeared most thyroid clonotypes that had expanded above 0.001.

This clonotype is a singleton in its sample. Its antigen is currently unknown. The sample was blood. The clonotype originates from a woman in her thirties with Graves' hyperthyroidism. This rearrangement joins TRBV27 to TRBJ2-5; 9 bases map to TRBD1. In DNA form, the CDR3 reads TGTGCCAGCAGTTTCGGGACAGGGCTTGAGACCCAGTACTTC. This translates into CASSFGTGLETQYF.